This T cell receptor beta chain was sequenced during a study of early T cells in non-severe SARS-CoV-2 infection. Study overall: Sequencing input comprised bulk RNA from unsorted whole blood; chain pairing was not available. Study results and limitations: Lookups in VDJdb leaned toward anti-spike CD8 responses and missed private and CD4 specificities.

Unique molecular identifiers were affixed to single, distinct cDNA molecules. TCRdb independently ran MiXCR on the 5' RACE reads; one entry per CDR3 protein. The sample has some 57,000 distinct CDR3 sequences, around 9.3% seen once. This clonotype was observed a few times. Antigen unknown. Trimming removed 0 bases from V and 12 bases from J; junction bases left unmatched: 20. The CDR3 is 17 residues long. From germline, CDR1 is MNHEY and CDR2 SMNVEV (reference sequence). The chain couples TRBV27 to TRBJ2-7, with 7 bases matching TRBD2. This receptor was identified in an adult who was a healthcare worker with PCR-confirmed SARS-CoV-2 infection or an uninfected control (not recorded which). Specimen: whole blood, collected at baseline. The CDR3 sequence: CASSLSWDRGLPIGRYF. Here the CDR3 DNA reads TGTGCCAGCAGTTTATCGTGGGATAGGGGACTACCGATAGGGCGGTACTTC.